This TCR beta chain was recovered during a study of shared clonotypes between healthy human individuals. Findings and limits, study-wide: On the whole, naive subsets had larger estimated richness than memory subsets had. Four donors had 4% to 6.5% of their naive CD4 clonotypes in common.

A word on this clone: What it binds is not known.

V was pared by 5 bases and J by 3 bases, with 6 bases of the junction left unmatched. Germline assignment: CDR1 MNHEY and CDR2 SMNVEV (reference sequence). CDR3 length equals 15 residues. Authors' analysis steps: As immunoSEQ supplied junction-only sequences (without quality scores), filtering differed. Repertoires were generated with immunoSEQ multiplex PCR, while TCRdb's copy carries only in-frame clones and drops some. The V and J calls and clone size are taken from that table; D and trimming were inferred from the DNA. The sample yields a few hundred thousand clones, 95% to 96% seen once. Naive CD8 cells lacked CD45RO, underwent positive selection for CCR7 and left out terminally differentiated effector memory CD45RA+ cells.

Source material: naive CD8+ T cells sorted from blood. The V and J genes are TRBV27 and TRBJ2-7, with 11 bases aligning to TRBD2. The receptor comes from a woman aged 25 to 39 in good health. As DNA, the CDR3 is TGTGCCAGCAGTGTCCTAGCGGGAGGCAGCTACGAGCAGTACTTC. As protein: CASSVLAGGSYEQYF.